Listed below are T cell receptor beta chains from one sample, sequenced in a study of blood T cell repertoires in COVID-19. Assay used: immunoSEQ multiplex PCR; TCRdb lists only in-frame clones, some missing. The data show fewer than 250,000 clones, with approximately 90% seen just once and approximately 2.6% held by the top ten. Material: peripheral blood. These receptors all stem from a man aged 25 to 45 with COVID-19, enrolled during active disease. CDR3s include the opening cysteine and the closing phenylalanine or tryptophan. D genes are given only for firm matches. The listing skips clone size in some rows; elsewhere it reads once, few, many or a size class.

d_gene	abundance	len	j_gene	v_gene	CDR3aa	CDR3nt
.	once	13	TRBJ1-5	TRBV29-1	CSVGTGIGQPQHF	TGCAGCGTTGGTACAGGGATAGGGCAGCCCCAGCATTTT
TRBD1	once	16	TRBJ2-5	TRBV12-5	CASGLVRTRGPETQYF	TGTGCTAGTGGTTTGGTACGAACCAGGGGGCCAGAGACCCAGTACTTC
.	.	16	TRBJ1-4	TRBV28	CASSSRTEATNEKLFF	TGTGCCAGCAGTTCGAGGACAGAAGCAACTAATGAAAAACTGTTTTTT
.	.	12	TRBJ1-5	TRBV30	CAWSRGNQPQHF	TGTGCCTGGAGCCGAGGAAATCAGCCCCAGCATTTT
TRBD1	.	16	TRBJ1-2	TRBV6-5	CASSYSGQGSYRSYTF	TGTGCCAGCAGTTACTCGGGACAGGGGAGTTATAGGAGCTACACCTTC
.	.	12	TRBJ1-6	TRBV25-1	CASARDISPLHF	TGTGCCAGTGCCCGGGACATTTCACCCCTCCACTTT
TRBD2	.	17	TRBJ2-1	TRBV3-1/TRBV3-2	CASSQVSGLAVYNEQFF	TGTGCCAGCAGCCAAGTCTCGGGACTAGCAGTCTACAATGAGCAGTTCTTC
.	.	16	TRBJ1-1	TRBV21-1	CASSNRDRGGSTEAFF	TGTGCCAGCAGCAACCGGGACAGGGGAGGGAGCACTGAAGCTTTCTTT
TRBD2	once	17	TRBJ2-3	TRBV4-1	CAPRTSGRFSSPDTQYF	TGCGCACCAAGGACTAGCGGGAGATTTTCATCCCCAGATACGCAGTATTTT
TRBD2	.	15	TRBJ2-7	TRBV7-2	CASSPGSGRFYEQYF	TGTGCCAGCAGCCCCGGCAGCGGGAGGTTTTACGAGCAGTACTTC
TRBD1	.	15	TRBJ2-1	TRBV18	CASSPGTVSYNEQFF	TGTGCCAGCTCACCGGGGACAGTATCCTACAATGAGCAGTTCTTC
TRBD1	.	18	TRBJ2-1	TRBV28	CASSFGDRAHTRYNEQFF	TGTGCCAGCAGTTTTGGGGACAGGGCCCATACTAGGTACAATGAGCAGTTCTTC
.	.	14	TRBJ1-2	TRBV27	CASSFLSGGNGYTF	TGTGCCAGCAGTTTCCTATCGGGGGGCAATGGCTACACCTTC
TRBD2	.	15	TRBJ2-7	TRBV19	CASSVTSGNSYEQYF	TGTGCCAGTAGTGTGACTAGCGGAAACTCCTACGAGCAGTACTTC
.	.	13	TRBJ1-1	TRBV24-1	CATSDTGSTEAFF	TGTGCCACCAGTGATACAGGAAGCACTGAAGCTTTCTTT
TRBD1	.	14	TRBJ1-1	TRBV5-1	CASSSGQVYTEAFF	TGCGCCAGCAGCTCGGGACAGGTCTACACTGAAGCTTTCTTT
.	.	15	TRBJ1-2	TRBV15	CATSRDWNSNYGYTF	TGTGCCACCAGCAGAGATTGGAACAGTAACTATGGCTACACCTTC
TRBD1	once	14	TRBJ2-1	TRBV24-1	CATSEGQGSNEQFF	TGTGCCACCAGTGAGGGACAGGGCTCGAATGAGCAGTTCTTC
.	.	14	TRBJ2-7	TRBV6-5	CASRVQQSSYEQYF	TGTGCCAGCAGAGTACAGCAGAGCTCCTACGAGCAGTACTTC
.	.	16	TRBJ2-6	TRBV15	CATSRDAESGANVLTF	TGTGCCACCAGCAGAGATGCGGAGTCTGGGGCCAACGTCCTGACTTTC
.	.	19	TRBJ2-3	TRBV24-1	CATSDLSAGPWDSTDTQYF	TGTGCCACCAGTGATTTGAGCGCAGGACCTTGGGACTCCACAGATACGCAGTATTTT
TRBD2	.	15	TRBJ2-1	TRBV6-2/TRBV6-3	CASSWLAGPYNEQFF	TGTGCCAGCAGCTGGCTAGCGGGCCCCTACAATGAGCAGTTCTTC
TRBD1	.	17	TRBJ1-6	TRBV2	CASSRRQGANGNSPLHF	TGTGCCAGCAGCCGCCGACAGGGCGCTAACGGGAATTCACCCCTCCACTTT
.	.	16	TRBJ2-7	TRBV7-2	CASSLGEGRSSYEQYF	TGTGCCAGCAGCTTAGGTGAGGGCAGGAGCTCCTACGAGCAGTACTTC